The text below deals with one TCR beta chain. Antigen unknown. Unique molecular identifiers were used in preparing the TCRbeta library. TCRdb reanalysed the PCR reads using MiXCR and keeps one entry per CDR3 protein. Counted here are 900,000 or so distinct CDR3 sequences, less than 20% occurring once; the ten biggest clones make up around 5.3%. This specimen comes from a study of T-cell reconstitution after alpha-beta-depleted transplantation in children. Study-wide results and caveats: Several patients had high TCRbeta diversity at day 60; it came from surviving recipient T cells and thymic progenitors. One year after transplant, T-cell counts and diversity came mostly from newly produced T cells. Where alpha-beta T cells came from about two months after transplant was reportedly several hundred expanded graft clones.

The germline gives CDR1 SGHTA, CDR2 FQGNSA. V lost 5 bases to trimming and J lost 6 bases, with 17 bases between them. This CDR3 is 15 amino acids long. This sample comprised PBMCs, mostly from graft donor cells, obtained 360 days after TCRalphabeta/CD19-depleted stem cell transplant. The TCR originated in a male patient under 18 who had a stem cell transplant for acute lymphoblastic leukemia, so the T cells may come from the graft donor. This rearrangement joins TRBV7-2 to TRBJ2-1; tentatively, D is TRBD1 or TRBD2 (5 bases each). Written as DNA, the CDR3 is TGTGCCAGCAGCATACAGGTACACCGGGGCAATGAGCAGTTCTTC. Amino acids: CASSIQVHRGNEQFF.